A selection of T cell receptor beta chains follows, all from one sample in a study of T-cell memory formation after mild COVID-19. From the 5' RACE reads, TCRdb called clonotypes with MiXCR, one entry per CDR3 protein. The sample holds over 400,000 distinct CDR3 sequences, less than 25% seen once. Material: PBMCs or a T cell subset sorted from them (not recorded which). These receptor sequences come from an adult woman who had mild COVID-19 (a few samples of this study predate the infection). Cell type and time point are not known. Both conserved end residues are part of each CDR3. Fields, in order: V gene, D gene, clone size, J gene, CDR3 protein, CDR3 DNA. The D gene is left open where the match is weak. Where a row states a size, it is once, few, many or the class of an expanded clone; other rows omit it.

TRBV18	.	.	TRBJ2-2	CASSSGQRQNTGELFF	TGTGCCAGCTCATCGGGTCAGCGGCAGAACACCGGGGAGCTGTTTTTT
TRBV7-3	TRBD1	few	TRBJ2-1	CASSRRAGQGGNEQFF	TGTGCCAGCAGCCGCAGAGCGGGACAGGGGGGGAATGAGCAGTTCTTC
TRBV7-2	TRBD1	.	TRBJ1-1	CASSWRDRREAFF	TGTGCCAGCAGCTGGAGGGACAGGAGAGAAGCTTTCTTT
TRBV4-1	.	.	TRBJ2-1	CASSLAVPGVDDEQFF	TGCGCCAGCAGCCTCGCCGTTCCGGGAGTAGATGATGAGCAGTTCTTC
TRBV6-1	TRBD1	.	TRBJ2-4	CASSDSGWSDRANIQYF	TGTGCCAGCAGTGACTCTGGGTGGTCCGACAGGGCAAACATTCAGTACTTC
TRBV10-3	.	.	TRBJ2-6	CAISPGAGSGANVLTF	TGTGCCATCAGTCCAGGTGCCGGCTCTGGGGCCAACGTCCTGACTTTC
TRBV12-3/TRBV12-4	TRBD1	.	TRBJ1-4	CASSSGTGYQKLFF	TGTGCCAGCAGCTCGGGGACAGGGTATCAAAAACTGTTTTTT
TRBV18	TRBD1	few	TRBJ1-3	CASSLVPGQGSGNTIYF	TGTGCCAGCTCACTCGTCCCGGGACAGGGCTCTGGAAACACCATATATTTT
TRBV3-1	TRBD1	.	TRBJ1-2	CASSQATGAGGYTF	TGTGCCAGCAGCCAAGCAACAGGGGCCGGTGGCTACACCTTC
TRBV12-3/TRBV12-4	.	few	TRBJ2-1	CASSFSGGAYNEQFF	TGTGCCAGCAGTTTTTCGGGGGGCGCCTACAATGAGCAGTTCTTC
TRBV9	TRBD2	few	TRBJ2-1	CASSVLAGGSYNEQFF	TGTGCCAGCAGCGTTCTAGCGGGAGGGTCCTACAATGAGCAGTTCTTC
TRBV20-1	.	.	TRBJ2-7	CSASPGLAYEQYF	TGCAGTGCTAGCCCGGGACTGGCCTACGAGCAGTACTTC
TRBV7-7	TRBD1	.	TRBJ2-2	CASSPDRAGELFF	TGTGCTAGCAGCCCTGACAGGGCCGGGGAGCTGTTTTTT
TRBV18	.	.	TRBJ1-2	CASSPYELNYGYTF	TGTGCCAGCTCACCTTACGAACTTAACTATGGCTACACCTTC
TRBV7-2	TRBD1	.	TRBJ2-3	CASSSAGTGISFTDTQYF	TGTGCCAGCAGCTCCGCCGGGACAGGGATTTCTTTCACAGATACGCAGTATTTT
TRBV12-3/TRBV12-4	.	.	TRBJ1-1	CASRGRVSQAFF	TGTGCCAGCAGGGGCCGCGTATCTCAAGCTTTCTTT
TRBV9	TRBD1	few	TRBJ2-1	CASSVGTGGTYNEQFF	TGTGCCAGCAGCGTAGGGACAGGGGGCACCTACAATGAGCAGTTCTTC
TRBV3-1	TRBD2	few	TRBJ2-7	CASSGRTRASYEQYF	TGTGCCAGCAGCGGACGGACTAGAGCCAGCTACGAGCAGTACTTC
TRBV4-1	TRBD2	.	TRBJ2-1	CASSQHPAGGLNNEQFF	TGCGCCAGCAGCCAACACCCAGCGGGGGGGCTAAACAATGAGCAGTTCTTC
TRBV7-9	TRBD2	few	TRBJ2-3	CASSPLSGRGTDTQYF	TGTGCCAGCAGTCCCCTAAGCGGGAGGGGCACAGATACGCAGTATTTT
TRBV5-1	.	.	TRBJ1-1	CASQNGQLNTEAFF	TGCGCCAGTCAAAACGGACAGCTGAACACTGAAGCTTTCTTT
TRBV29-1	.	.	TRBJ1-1	CSVHRGGGIKYTEAFF	TGCAGCGTCCATCGGGGTGGTGGTATCAAATACACTGAAGCTTTCTTT
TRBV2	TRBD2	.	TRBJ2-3	CASSTNWASGSESFGTDTQYF	TGTGCCAGCAGTACGAATTGGGCTAGCGGGAGTGAGTCTTTCGGGACAGATACGCAGTATTTT
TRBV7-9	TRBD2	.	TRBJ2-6	CASGRDSHSGANVLTF	TGTGCCAGCGGGAGGGACTCCCACTCTGGGGCCAACGTCCTGACTTTC
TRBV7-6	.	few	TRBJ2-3	CASSFVGHSTDTQYF	TGTGCCAGCAGCTTTGTTGGACACAGCACAGATACGCAGTATTTT
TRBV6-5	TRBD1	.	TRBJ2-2	CASSLDRGLNTGELFF	TGTGCCAGCAGTCTCGACAGGGGCCTGAACACCGGGGAGCTGTTTTTT
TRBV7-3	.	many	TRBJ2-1	CASSPRRSSYNEQFF	TGTGCCAGCAGCCCCCGAAGGAGCTCCTACAATGAGCAGTTCTTC
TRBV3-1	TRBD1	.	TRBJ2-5	CASSQGLLDRARETQYF	TGTGCCAGCAGCCAAGGACTCCTGGACAGGGCTCGAGAGACCCAGTACTTC
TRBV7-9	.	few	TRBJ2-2	CASSQQAPRNTGELFF	TGTGCCAGCAGCCAGCAGGCGCCCCGGAACACCGGGGAGCTGTTTTTT
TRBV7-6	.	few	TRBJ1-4	CASSSRVTANEKLFF	TGTGCCAGCAGCTCTCGAGTTACAGCTAATGAAAAACTGTTTTTT
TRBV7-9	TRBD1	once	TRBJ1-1	CASSLSQGTTEAFF	TGTGCCAGCAGCTTATCACAGGGGACGACTGAAGCTTTCTTT
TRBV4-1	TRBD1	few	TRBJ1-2	CASSPRADRFDGYTF	TGCGCCAGCAGCCCCAGGGCGGACAGGTTCGATGGCTACACCTTC
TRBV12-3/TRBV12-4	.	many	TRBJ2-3	CASSFVDTQYF	TGTGCCAGCAGTTTTGTGGATACGCAGTATTTT
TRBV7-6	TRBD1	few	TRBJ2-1	CASSLAARGLRNEQFF	TGTGCCAGCAGCTTAGCTGCTAGGGGGCTTCGCAATGAGCAGTTCTTC
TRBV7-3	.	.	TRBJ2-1	CASSLSGLSLREQFF	TGTGCCAGCAGCTTATCCGGACTAAGCCTCAGGGAACAGTTCTTC
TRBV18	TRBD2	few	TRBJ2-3	CASSSTSGGENSDTQYF	TGTGCCAGCTCATCGACTAGCGGGGGAGAAAATTCAGATACGCAGTATTTT
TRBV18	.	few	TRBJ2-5	CASSGAAQETQYF	TGTGCCAGCTCAGGAGCGGCCCAAGAGACCCAGTACTTC
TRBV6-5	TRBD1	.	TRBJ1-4	CASSYDGTVNEKLFF	TGTGCCAGCAGTTACGACGGGACAGTAAATGAAAAACTGTTTTTT
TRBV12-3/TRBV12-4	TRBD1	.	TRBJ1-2	CASSLDRAGGYTF	TGTGCCAGCAGCCTCGACAGGGCGGGAGGCTACACCTTC
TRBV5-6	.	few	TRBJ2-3	CASSLGLRSARADTQYF	TGTGCCAGCAGCTTGGGGTTGAGGAGTGCTCGGGCAGATACGCAGTATTTT
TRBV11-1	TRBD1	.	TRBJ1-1	CASSSNRDSEAFF	TGTGCCAGCAGCTCAAACCGGGACAGTGAAGCTTTCTTT
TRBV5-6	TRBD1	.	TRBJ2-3	CASSLAHWTDRGTDTQYF	TGTGCCAGCAGCTTGGCCCACTGGACGGACAGGGGAACAGATACGCAGTATTTT
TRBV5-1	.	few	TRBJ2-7	CASGPGQGAYEQYF	TGCGCCAGCGGCCCCGGGCAGGGCGCGTACGAGCAGTACTTC
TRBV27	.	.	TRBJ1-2	CASREITGGGGGYTF	TGTGCCAGCAGAGAGATAACAGGCGGGGGTGGTGGCTACACCTTC
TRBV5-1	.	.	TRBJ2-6	CASSSLRTHGQSPGANVLTF	TGCGCCAGCAGCTCATTAAGGACCCATGGACAGTCGCCTGGGGCCAACGTCCTGACTTTC
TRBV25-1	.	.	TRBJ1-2	CASSFQGGYTF	TGTGCCAGCAGTTTCCAGGGGGGCTACACCTTC
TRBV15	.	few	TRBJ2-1	CATSVSAGTSYNEQFF	TGTGCCACCAGCGTATCAGCGGGTACCTCCTACAATGAGCAGTTCTTC
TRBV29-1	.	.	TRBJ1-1	CSVEDLGLIKAFF	TGCAGCGTTGAAGATCTCGGACTGATTAAGGCTTTCTTT
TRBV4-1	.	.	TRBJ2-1	CASSQGVSGSYNEQFF	TGCGCCAGCAGCCAAGGGGTTTCCGGCTCCTACAATGAGCAGTTCTTC
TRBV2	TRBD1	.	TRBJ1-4	CASNGRGQGPSEKLFF	TGTGCCAGCAACGGAAGGGGACAGGGGCCGAGTGAAAAACTGTTTTTT
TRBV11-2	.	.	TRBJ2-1	CASSLAYGDDEQFF	TGTGCCAGCAGCTTAGCTTATGGGGATGATGAGCAGTTCTTC
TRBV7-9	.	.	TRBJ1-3	CASSVGNTIYF	TGTGCCAGCAGCGTTGGAAACACCATATATTTT
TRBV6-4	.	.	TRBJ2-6	CASSGTNSGANVLTF	TGTGCCAGCAGTGGGACAAACTCTGGGGCCAACGTCCTGACTTTC
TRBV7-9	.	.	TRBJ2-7	CASGQTYEQYF	TGTGCCAGCGGGCAGACCTACGAGCAGTACTTC
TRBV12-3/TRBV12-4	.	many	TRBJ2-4	CASSPWSGGDIQYF	TGTGCCAGCAGTCCCTGGAGCGGAGGGGACATTCAGTACTTC
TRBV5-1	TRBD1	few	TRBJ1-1	CASSFGDRVDEAFF	TGCGCCAGCAGCTTTGGGGACAGGGTCGATGAAGCTTTCTTT
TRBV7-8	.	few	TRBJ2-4	CASSKSGKGGKNIQYF	TGTGCCAGCAGCAAATCTGGTAAAGGGGGGAAAAACATTCAGTACTTC